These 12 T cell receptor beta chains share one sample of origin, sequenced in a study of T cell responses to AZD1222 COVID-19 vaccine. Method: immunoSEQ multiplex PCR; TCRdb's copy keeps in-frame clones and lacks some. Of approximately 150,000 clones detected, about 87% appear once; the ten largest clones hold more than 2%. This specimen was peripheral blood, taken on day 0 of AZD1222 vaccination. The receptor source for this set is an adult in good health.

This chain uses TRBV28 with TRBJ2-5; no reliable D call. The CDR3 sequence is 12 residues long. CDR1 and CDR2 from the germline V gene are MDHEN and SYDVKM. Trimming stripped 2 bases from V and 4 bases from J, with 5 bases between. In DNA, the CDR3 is TGTGCCAGCAGTTTACCTCTAGAGACCCAGTACTTC. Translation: CASSLPLETQYF. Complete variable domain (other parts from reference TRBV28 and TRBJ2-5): DVKVTQSSRYLVKRTGEKVFLECVQDMDHENMFWYRQDPGLGLRLIYFSYDVKMKEKGDIPEGYSVSREKKERFSLILESASTNQTSMYLCASSLPLETQYFGPGTRLLVL.

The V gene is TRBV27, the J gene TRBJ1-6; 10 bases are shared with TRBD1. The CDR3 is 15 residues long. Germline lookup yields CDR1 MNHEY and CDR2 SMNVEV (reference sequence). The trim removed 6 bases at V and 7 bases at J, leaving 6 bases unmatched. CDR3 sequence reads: CASRAGTGANSPLHF. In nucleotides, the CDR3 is TGTGCCAGCAGGGCCGGGACAGGGGCCAATTCACCCCTCCACTTT.

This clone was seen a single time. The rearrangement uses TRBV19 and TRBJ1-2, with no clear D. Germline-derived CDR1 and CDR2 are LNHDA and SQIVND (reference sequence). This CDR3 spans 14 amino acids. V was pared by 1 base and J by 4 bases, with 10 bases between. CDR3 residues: CASSIGGVGYGYTF. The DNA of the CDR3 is TGTGCCAGTAGTATAGGCGGCGTGGGCTATGGCTACACCTTC. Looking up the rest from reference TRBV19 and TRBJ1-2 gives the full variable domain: DGGITQSPKYLFRKEGQNVTLSCEQNLNHDAMYWYRQDPGQGLRLIYYSQIVNDFQKGDIAEGYSVSREKKESFPLTVTSAQKNPTAFYLCASSIGGVGYGYTFGSGTRLTVV.

CDR3 sequence (DNA): TGTGCCAGCAGCCTCACAGGGGGCAGTGAAAAACTGTTTTTT. This gives the protein CASSLTGGSEKLFF. The chain uses TRBV3-1 (or the pseudogene TRBV3-2) and TRBJ1-4; 9 nucleotides agree with TRBD1. In germline, CDR1 is LGHDT, CDR2 YNNKEL (reference sequence). V lost 4 bases to trimming and J lost 7 bases; unmatched junction nucleotides: 4. CDR3 length: 14 residues.

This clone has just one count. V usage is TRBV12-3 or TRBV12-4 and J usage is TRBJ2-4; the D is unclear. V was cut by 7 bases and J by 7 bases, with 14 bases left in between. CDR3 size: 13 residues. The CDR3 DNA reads TGTGCCAGCAACTTTGGATTCCGGAACATTCAGTACTTC. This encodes CASNFGFRNIQYF.

CDR3 protein: CASSIQGVSEQYF. Written as DNA, the CDR3 is TGTGCCAGTAGTATTCAGGGAGTCAGCGAGCAGTACTTC. The chain links TRBV19 to TRBJ2-7; either TRBD1 or TRBD2 may supply D (5 bases each). The length of the CDR3 is 13 residues. V was cut by 3 bases and J by 6 bases, with 12 bases left in between. Per the germline V gene, CDR1 is LNHDA and CDR2 is SQIVND (reference sequence).

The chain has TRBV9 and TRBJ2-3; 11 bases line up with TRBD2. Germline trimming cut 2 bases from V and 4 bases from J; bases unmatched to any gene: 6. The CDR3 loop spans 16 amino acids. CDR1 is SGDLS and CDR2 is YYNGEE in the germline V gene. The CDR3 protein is CASSVGLAVGADTQYF. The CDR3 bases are TGTGCCAGCAGCGTGGGACTAGCGGTGGGGGCAGATACGCAGTATTTT.

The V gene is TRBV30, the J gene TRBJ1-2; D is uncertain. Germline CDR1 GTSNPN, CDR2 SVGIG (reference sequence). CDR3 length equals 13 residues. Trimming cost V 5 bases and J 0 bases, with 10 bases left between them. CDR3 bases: TGTGCCTGGGGGCCCGTAGCTAACTATGGCTACACCTTC. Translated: CAWGPVANYGYTF.

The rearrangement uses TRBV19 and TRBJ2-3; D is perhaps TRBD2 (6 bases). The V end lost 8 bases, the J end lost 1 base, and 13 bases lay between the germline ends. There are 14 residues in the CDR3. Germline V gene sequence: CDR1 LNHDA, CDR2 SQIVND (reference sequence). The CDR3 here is CASRRDGRTDTQYF. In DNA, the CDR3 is TGTGCCAGTCGGCGGGACGGCCGCACAGATACGCAGTATTTT.

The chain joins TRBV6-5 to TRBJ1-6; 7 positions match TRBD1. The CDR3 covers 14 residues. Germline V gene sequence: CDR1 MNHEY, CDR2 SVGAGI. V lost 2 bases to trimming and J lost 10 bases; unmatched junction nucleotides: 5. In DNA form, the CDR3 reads TGTGCCAGCAGTTACGACAGGGCCCGGTCACCCCTCCACTTT. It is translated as CASSYDRARSPLHF.

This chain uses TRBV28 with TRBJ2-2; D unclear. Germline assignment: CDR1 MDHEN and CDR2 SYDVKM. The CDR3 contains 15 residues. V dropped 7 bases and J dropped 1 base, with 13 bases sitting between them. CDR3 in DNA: TGTGCCAGCAAGGTTTCTAGGGTGAACACCGGGGAGCTGTTTTTT. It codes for CASKVSRVNTGELFF.

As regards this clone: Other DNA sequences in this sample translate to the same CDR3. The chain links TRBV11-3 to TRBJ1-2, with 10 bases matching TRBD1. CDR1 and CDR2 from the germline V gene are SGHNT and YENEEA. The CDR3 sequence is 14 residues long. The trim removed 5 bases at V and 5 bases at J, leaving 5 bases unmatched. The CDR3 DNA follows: TGTGCCAGCAGCCCTGGGACAGGGGATTATGGCTACACCTTC. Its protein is CASSPGTGDYGYTF.